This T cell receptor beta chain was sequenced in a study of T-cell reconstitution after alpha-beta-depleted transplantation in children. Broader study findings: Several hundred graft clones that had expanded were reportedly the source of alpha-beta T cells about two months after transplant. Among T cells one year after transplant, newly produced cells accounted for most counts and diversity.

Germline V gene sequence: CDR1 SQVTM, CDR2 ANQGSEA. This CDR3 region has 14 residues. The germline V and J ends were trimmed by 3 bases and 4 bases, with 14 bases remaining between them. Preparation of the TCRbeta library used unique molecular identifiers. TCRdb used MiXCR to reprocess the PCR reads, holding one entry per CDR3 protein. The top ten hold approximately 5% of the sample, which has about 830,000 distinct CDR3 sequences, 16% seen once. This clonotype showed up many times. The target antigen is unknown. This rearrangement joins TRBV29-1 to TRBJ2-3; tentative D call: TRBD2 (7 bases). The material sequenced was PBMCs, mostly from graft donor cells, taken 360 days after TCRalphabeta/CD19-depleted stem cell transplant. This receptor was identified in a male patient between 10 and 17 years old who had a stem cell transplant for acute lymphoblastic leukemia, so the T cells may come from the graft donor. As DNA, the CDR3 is TGCAGCGTTGAGGCGGGGGCTAGAGCAGATACGCAGTATTTT. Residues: CSVEAGARADTQYF.